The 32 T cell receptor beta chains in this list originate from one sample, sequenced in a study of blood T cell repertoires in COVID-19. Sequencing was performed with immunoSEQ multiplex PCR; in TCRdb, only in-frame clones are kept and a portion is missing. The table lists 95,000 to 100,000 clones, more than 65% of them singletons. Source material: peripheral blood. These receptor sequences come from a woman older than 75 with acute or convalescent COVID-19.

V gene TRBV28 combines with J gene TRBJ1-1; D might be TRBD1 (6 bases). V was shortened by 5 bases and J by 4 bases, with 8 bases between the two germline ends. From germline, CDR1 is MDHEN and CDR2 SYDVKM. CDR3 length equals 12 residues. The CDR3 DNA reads TGTGCCAGCAGTGTCAGGGGCACTGAAGCTTTCTTT. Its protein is CASSVRGTEAFF.

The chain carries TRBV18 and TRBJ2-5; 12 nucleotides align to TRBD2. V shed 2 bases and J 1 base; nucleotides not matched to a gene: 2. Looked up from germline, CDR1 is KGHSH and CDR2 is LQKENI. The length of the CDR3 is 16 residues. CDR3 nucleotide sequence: TGTGCCAGCTCACCAGCACTAGCGGGGGGCCAAGAGACCCAGTACTTC. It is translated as CASSPALAGGQETQYF.

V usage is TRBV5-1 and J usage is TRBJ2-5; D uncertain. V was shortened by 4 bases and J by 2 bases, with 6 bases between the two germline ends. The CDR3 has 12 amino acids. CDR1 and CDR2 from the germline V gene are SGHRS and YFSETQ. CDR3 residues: CASSPQQETQYF. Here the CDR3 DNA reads TGCGCCAGCAGCCCACAGCAAGAGACCCAGTACTTC.

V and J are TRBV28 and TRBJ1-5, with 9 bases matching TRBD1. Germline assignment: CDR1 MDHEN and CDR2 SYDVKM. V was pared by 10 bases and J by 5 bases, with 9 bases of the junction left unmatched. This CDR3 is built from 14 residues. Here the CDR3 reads CATNRGQGYQPQHF. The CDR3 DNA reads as TGTGCCACCAACAGGGGGCAAGGATATCAGCCCCAGCATTTT.

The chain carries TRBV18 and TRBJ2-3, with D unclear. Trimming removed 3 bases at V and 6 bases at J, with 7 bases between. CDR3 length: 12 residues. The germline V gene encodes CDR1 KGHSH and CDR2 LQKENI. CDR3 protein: CASSPKRDTQYF. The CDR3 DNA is TGTGCCAGCTCACCCAAGAGGGATACGCAGTATTTT.

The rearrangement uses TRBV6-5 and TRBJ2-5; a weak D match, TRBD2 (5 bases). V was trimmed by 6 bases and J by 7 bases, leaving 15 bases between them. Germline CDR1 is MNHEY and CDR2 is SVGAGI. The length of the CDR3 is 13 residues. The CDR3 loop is CASRLQHRGTQYF. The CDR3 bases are TGTGCCAGCAGGCTACAACACCGGGGGACCCAGTACTTC.

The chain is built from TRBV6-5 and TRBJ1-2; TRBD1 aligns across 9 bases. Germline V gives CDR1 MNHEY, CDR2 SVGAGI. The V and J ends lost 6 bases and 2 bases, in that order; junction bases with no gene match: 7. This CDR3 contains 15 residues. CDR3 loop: CASSKWTGANYGYTF. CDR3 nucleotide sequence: TGTGCCAGCAGCAAGTGGACAGGGGCGAACTATGGCTACACCTTC.

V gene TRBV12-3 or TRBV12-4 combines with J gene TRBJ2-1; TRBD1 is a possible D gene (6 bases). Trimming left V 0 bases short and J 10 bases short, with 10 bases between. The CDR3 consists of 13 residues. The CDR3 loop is CASSLASTGEQFF. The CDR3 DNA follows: TGTGCCAGCAGTTTAGCGTCAACAGGGGAGCAGTTCTTC.

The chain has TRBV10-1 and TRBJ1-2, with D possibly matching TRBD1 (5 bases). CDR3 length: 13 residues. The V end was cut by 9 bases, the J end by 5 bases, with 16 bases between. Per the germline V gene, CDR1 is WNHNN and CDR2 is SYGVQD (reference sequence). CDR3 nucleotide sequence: TGCGCCAGTCCCAGCAGGGCAGGGTATGGCTACACCTTC. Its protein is CASPSRAGYGYTF.

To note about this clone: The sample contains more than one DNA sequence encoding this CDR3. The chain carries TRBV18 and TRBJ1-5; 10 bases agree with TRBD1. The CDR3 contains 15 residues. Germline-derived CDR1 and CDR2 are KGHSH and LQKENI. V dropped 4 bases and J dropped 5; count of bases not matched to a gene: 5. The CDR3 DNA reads TGTGCCAGCTCACGGGACAGGGGCCAAGATCAGCCCCAGCATTTT. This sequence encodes CASSRDRGQDQPQHF.

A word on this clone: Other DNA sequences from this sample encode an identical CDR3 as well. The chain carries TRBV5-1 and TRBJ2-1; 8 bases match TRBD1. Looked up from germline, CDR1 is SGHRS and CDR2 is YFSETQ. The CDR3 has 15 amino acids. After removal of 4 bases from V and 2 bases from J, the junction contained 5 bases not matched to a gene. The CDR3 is CASSQGQGPYNEQFF. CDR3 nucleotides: TGCGCCAGCAGCCAAGGACAGGGTCCCTACAATGAGCAGTTCTTC.

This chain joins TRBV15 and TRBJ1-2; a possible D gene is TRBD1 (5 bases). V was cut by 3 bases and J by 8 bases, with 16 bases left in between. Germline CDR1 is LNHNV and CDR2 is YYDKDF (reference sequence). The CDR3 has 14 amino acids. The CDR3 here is CATSSRRTGAGYTF. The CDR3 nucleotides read TGTGCCACCAGCAGTCGCCGTACAGGCGCAGGCTACACCTTC.

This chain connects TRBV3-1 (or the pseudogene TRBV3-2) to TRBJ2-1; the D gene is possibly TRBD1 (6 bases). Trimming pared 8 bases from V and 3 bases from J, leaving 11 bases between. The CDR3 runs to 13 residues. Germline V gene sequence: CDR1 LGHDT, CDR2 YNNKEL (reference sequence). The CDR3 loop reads CASQGKYYNEQFF. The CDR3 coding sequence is TGTGCCAGCCAGGGGAAATACTACAATGAGCAGTTCTTC.

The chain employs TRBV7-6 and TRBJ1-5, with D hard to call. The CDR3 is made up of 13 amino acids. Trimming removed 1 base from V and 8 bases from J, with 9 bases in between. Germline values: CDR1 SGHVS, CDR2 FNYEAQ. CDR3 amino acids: CASSLVRQEPQHF. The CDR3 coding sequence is TGTGCCAGCAGCTTAGTTCGTCAGGAGCCCCAGCATTTT.

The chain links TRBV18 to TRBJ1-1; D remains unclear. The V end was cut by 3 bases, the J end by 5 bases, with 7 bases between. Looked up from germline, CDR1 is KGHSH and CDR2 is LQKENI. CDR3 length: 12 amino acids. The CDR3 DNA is TGTGCCAGCTCACCCCGTCTAACTGAAGCTTTCTTT. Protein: CASSPRLTEAFF.

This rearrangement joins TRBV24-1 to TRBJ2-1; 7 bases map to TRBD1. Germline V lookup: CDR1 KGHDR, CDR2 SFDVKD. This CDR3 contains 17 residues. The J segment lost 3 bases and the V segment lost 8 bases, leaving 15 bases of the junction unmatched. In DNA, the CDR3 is TGTGCCACCAAAGGGGGCGGTGGGAATTGGGGCTACAATGAGCAGTTCTTC. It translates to CATKGGGGNWGYNEQFF.

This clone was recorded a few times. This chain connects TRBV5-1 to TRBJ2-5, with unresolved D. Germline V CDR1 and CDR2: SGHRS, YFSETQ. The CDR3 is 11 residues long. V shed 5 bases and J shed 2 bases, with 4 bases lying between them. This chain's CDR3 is CASSYQETQYF. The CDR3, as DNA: TGCGCCAGCAGTTATCAAGAGACCCAGTACTTC.

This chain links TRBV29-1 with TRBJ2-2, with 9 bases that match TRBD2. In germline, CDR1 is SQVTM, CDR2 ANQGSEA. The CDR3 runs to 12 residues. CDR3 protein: CGRGGNTGELFF. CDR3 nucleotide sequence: TGCGGGCGGGGGGGCAACACCGGGGAGCTGTTTTTT.

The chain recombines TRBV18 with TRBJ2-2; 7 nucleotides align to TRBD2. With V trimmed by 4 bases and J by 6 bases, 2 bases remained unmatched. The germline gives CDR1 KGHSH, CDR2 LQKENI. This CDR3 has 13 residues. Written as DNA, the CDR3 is TGTGCCAGCTCACTCAGCGGGGCCGGGGAGCTGTTTTTT. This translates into CASSLSGAGELFF.

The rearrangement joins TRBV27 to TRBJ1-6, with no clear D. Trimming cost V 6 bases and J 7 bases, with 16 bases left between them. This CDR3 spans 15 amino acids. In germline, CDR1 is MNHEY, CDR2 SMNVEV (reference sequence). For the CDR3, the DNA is TGTGCCAGCAGCTGGGGATGGGAGGCCAATTCACCCCTCCACTTT. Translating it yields CASSWGWEANSPLHF.

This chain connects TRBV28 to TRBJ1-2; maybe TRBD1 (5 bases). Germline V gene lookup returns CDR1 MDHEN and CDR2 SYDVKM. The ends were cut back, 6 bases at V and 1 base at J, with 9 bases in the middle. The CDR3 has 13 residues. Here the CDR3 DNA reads TGTGCCAGCAGATCCAGGGATAACTATGGCTACACCTTC. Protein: CASRSRDNYGYTF.

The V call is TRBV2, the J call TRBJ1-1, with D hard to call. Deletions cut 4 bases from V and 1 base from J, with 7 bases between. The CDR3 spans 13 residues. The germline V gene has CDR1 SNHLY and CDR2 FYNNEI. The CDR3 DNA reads TGTGCCAGCAGTGGTTCATGGAACACTGAAGCTTTCTTT. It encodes CASSGSWNTEAFF.

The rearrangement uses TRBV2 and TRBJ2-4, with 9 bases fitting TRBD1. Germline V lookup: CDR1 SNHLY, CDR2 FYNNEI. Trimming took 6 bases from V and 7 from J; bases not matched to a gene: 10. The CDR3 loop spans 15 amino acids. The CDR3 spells CASRLDRGAGNIQYF. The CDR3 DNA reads TGTGCCAGCAGACTGGACAGGGGCGCGGGGAACATTCAGTACTTC.

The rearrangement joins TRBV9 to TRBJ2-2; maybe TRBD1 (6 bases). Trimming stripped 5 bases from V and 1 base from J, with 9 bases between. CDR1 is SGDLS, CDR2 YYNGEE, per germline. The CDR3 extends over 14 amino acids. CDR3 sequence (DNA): TGTGCCAGCAGAGGGGGTGGGAACACCGGGGAGCTGTTTTTT. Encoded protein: CASRGGGNTGELFF.

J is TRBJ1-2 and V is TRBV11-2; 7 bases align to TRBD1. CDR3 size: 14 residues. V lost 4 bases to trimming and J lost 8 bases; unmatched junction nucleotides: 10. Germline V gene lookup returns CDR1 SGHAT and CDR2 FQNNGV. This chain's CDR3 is CASSSRGTAGGYTF. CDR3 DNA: TGTGCCAGCAGCTCCCGAGGGACAGCCGGGGGCTACACCTTC.

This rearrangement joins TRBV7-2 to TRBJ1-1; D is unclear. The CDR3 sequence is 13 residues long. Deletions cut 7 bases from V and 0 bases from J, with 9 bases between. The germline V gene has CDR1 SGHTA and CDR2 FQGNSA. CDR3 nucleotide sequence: TGTGCCAGCAACTCACAGTTGAACACTGAAGCTTTCTTT. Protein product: CASNSQLNTEAFF. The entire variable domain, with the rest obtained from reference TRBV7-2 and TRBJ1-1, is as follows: GAGVSQSPSNKVTEKGKDVELRCDPISGHTALYWYRQSLGQGLEFLIYFQGNSAPDKSGLPSDRFSAERTGGSVSTLTIQRTQQEDSAVYLCASNSQLNTEAFFGQGTRLTVV.

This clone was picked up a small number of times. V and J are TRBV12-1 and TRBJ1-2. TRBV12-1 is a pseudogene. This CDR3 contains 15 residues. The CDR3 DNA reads TGTGCCAGCAGCCTGCGGGCGCTAGAGGACTATGGCTACACCTTC. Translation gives CASSLRALEDYGYTF.

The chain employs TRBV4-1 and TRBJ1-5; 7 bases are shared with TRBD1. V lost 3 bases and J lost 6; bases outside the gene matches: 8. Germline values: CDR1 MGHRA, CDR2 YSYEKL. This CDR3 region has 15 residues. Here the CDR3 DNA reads TGCGCCAGCAGCCATCTACCGACAGGGCGTCAGCCCCAGCATTTT. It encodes CASSHLPTGRQPQHF.

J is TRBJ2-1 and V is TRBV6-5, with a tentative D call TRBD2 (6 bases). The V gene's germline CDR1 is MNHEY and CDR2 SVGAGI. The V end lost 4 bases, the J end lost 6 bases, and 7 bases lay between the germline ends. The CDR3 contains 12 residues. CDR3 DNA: TGTGCCAGCAGTTCCGGGGGCAATGAGCAGTTCTTC. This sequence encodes CASSSGGNEQFF.

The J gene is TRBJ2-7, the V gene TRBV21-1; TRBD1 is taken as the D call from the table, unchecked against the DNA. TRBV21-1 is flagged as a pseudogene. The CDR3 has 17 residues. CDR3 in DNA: TGTGCCAGCAGCAAAGTGGTTTTTCAGGGAATGGTGTACGAGCAGTACGTC. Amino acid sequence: CASSKVVFQGMVYEQYV.

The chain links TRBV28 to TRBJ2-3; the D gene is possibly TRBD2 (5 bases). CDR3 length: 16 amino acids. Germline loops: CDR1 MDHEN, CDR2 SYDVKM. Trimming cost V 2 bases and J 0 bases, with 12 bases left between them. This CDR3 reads CASSLMGAVSTDTQYF. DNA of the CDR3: TGTGCCAGCAGTTTAATGGGAGCGGTTAGCACAGATACGCAGTATTTT.

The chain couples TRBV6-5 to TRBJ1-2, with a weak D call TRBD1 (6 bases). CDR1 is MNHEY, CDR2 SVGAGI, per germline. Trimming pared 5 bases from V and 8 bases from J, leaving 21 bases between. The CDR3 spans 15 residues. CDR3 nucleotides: TGTGCCAGCAGTCTTGAGCCAGGGGTGGGGAAGGGCTACACCTTC. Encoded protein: CASSLEPGVGKGYTF.